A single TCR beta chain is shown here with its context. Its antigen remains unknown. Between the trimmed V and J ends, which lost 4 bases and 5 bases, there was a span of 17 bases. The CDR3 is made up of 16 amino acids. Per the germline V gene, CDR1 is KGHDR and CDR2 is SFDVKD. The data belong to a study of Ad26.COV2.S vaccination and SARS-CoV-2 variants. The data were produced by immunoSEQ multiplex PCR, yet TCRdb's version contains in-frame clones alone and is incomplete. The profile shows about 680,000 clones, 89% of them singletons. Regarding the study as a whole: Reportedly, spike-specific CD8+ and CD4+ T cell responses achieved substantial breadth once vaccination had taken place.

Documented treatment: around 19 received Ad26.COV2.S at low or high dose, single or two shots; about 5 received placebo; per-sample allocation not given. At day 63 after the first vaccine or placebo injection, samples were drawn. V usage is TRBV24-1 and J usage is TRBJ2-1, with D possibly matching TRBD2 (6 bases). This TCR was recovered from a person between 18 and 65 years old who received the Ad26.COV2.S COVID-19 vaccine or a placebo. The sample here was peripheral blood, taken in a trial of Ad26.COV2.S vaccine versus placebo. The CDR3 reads CATSERAGYPNNEQFF. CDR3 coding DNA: TGTGCCACCAGTGAACGAGCGGGCTATCCCAACAATGAGCAGTTCTTC.